This TCR beta chain was sequenced in a study of T cells of healthy individuals. This clonotype was recorded many times. MiXCR, applied by TCRdb to the 5' RACE reads, yields one record per CDR3 protein. The data show more than 60,000 distinct CDR3 sequences, 15% to 20% seen once. The length of the CDR3 is 15 residues. J gave up 0 bases and V 4 bases, and 6 bases lay outside the gene matches. The germline V gene encodes CDR1 SQVTM and CDR2 ANQGSEA. This clonotype was obtained from a human donor in good health. This chain uses TRBV29-1 with TRBJ2-3; 8 bases fit TRBD2. The CDR3 DNA is TGCAGCGTTGGACTAGCGCCGGCTAGCACAGATACGCAGTATTTT. It yields the protein CSVGLAPASTDTQYF.